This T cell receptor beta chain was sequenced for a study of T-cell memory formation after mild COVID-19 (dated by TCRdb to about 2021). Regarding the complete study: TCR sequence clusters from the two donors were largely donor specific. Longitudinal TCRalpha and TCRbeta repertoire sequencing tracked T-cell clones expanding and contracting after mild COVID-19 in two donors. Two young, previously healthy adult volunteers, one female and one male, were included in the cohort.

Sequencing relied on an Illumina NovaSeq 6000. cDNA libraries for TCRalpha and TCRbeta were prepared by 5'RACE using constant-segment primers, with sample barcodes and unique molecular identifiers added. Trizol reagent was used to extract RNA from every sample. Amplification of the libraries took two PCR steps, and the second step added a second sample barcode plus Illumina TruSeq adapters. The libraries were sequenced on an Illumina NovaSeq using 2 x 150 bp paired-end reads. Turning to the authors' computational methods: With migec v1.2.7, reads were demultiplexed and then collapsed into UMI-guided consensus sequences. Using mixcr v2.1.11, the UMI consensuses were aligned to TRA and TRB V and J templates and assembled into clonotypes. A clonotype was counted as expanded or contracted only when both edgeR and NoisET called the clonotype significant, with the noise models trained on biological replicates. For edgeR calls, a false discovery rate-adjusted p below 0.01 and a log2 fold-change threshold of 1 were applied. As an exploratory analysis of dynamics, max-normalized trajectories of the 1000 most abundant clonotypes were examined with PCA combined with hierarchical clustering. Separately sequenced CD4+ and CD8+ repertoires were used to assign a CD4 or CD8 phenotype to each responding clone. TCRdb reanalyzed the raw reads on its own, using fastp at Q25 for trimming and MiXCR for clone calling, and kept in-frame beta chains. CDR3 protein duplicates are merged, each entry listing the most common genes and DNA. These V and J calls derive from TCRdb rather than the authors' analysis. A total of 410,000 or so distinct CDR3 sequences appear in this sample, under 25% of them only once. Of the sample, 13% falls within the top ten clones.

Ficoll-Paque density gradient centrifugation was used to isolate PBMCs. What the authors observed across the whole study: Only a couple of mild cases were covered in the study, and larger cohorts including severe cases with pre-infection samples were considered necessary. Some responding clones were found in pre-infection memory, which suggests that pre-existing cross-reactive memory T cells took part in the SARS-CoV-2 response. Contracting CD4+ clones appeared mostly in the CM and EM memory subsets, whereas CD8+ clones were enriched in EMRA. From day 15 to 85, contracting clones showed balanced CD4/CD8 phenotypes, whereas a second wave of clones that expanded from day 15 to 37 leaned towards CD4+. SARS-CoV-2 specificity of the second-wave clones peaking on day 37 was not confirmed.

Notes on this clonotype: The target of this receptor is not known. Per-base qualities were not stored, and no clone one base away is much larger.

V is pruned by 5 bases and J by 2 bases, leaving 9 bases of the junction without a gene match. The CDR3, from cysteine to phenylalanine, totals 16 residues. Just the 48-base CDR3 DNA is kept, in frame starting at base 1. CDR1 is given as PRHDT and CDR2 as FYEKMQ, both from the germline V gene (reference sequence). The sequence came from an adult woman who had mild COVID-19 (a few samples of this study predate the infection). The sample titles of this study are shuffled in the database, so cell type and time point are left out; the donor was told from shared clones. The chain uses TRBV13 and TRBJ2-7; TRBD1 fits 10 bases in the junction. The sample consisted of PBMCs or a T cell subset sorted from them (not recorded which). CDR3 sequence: CASSRAGTGDPYEQYF. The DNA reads TGTGCCAGCAGCCGCGCGGGGACAGGGGACCCCTACGAGCAGTACTTC.